These 13 T cell receptor beta chains were all obtained from the same sample, sequenced in a study of a mutant IDH1 vaccine in newly diagnosed glioma. Assay used: immunoSEQ multiplex PCR; TCRdb lists only in-frame clones, some missing. The profile shows some 70,000 clones, roughly 84% of them singletons. Antigens of these TCRs are unknown. Time point indicated: week 23, last vaccination. Alongside topical imiquimod, each dose of vaccine comprised 300 ug of mutant IDH1 20-mer peptide. The input for sequencing was PBMCs, taken from a glioma patient whose treatment included an IDH1 peptide vaccine. Source of these receptors: a man between 18 and 35 years old with glioma.

The gene calls are TRBV5-1 and TRBJ2-5, with D uncertain. The CDR3 has 15 amino acids. Trimming pared 1 base from V and 2 bases from J, leaving 12 bases between. From germline, CDR1 is SGHRS and CDR2 YFSETQ. The DNA of the CDR3 is TGCGCCAGCAGCTTGTATAACGGCCCACAAGAGACCCAGTACTTC. It translates to CASSLYNGPQETQYF. Filled out from reference TRBV5-1 and TRBJ2-5, the complete variable domain reads KAGVTQTPRYLIKTRGQQVTLSCSPISGHRSVSWYQQTPGQGLQFLFEYFSETQRNKGNFPGRFSGRQFSNSRSEMNVSTLELGDSALYLCASSLYNGPQETQYFGPGTRLLVL.

The chain combines TRBV29-1 with TRBJ1-2; D not certain. The CDR3 is 14 residues long. Germline-derived CDR1 and CDR2 are SQVTM and ANQGSEA. The V end lost 7 bases, the J end lost 2 bases, and 17 bases lay between the germline ends. CDR3 nucleotides: TGCAGCGCCCGCATACACGCGGCGAACTATGGCTACACCTTC. Its protein product is CSARIHAANYGYTF.

This chain joins TRBV5-8 and TRBJ2-7, with D possibly TRBD1 on 7 matching bases. With 7 bases removed from V and 2 bases from J, the gap between germline ends came to 13 bases. The CDR3 contains 13 residues. Germline V gene sequence: CDR1 SGHTS, CDR2 YDEGEE. The CDR3 sequence: CASGFRGAYEQYF. Here the CDR3 DNA reads TGTGCCAGCGGGTTCAGGGGGGCCTACGAGCAGTACTTC.

This clone was recorded only once. The V gene is TRBV4-1, the J gene TRBJ1-1; D is ambiguous. The CDR3 loop spans 15 amino acids. Germline V gives CDR1 MGHRA, CDR2 YSYEKL. The germline V and J ends were trimmed by 0 bases and 6 bases, with 14 bases remaining between them. CDR3 nucleotide sequence: TGCGCCAGCAGCCAAGAACCAGCGTCCTACGCTGAAGCTTTCTTT. It specifies CASSQEPASYAEAFF.

CDR3 coding DNA: TGCGCCAGCAGCTTCAGGGTCTACGAGGACGAGCAGTACTTC. Translation gives CASSFRVYEDEQYF. The rearrangement joins TRBV5-1 to TRBJ2-7; weak D call: TRBD1 (5 bases). Germline CDR1 SGHRS, CDR2 YFSETQ. V lost 2 bases, J lost 5 bases, and 14 bases lay in between. The CDR3 runs to 14 residues.

The rearrangement links TRBV29-1 to TRBJ2-7; D unresolved. V was pared by 4 bases and J by 3 bases, with 13 bases between. This CDR3 has 13 amino acids. Per germline, CDR1 SQVTM and CDR2 ANQGSEA. CDR3 coding DNA: TGCAGCGTTGTTGGCAGGTTCCACTACGAGCAGTACTTC. Protein product: CSVVGRFHYEQYF.

The genes are TRBV7-8 and TRBJ1-5; 7 positions agree with TRBD1. CDR3 length: 15 amino acids. Per germline, CDR1 SGHVS and CDR2 FQNEAQ. With V trimmed by 6 bases and J by 6 bases, 11 bases remained unmatched. CDR3 amino acids: CASRLGGQNTQPQHF. In DNA form, the CDR3 reads TGTGCCAGCAGACTGGGGGGACAGAATACTCAGCCCCAGCATTTT.

The chain links TRBV11-2 to TRBJ1-5; D is undetermined. Trimming took 0 bases from V and 6 from J, leaving 6 bases between them. Per germline, CDR1 SGHAT and CDR2 FQNNGV. The CDR3 totals 13 residues. This CDR3 reads CASSLDPFQPQHF. The CDR3 DNA sequence: TGTGCCAGCAGCTTAGATCCCTTTCAGCCCCAGCATTTT.

V is TRBV5-1 and J is TRBJ2-7; no reliable D call. Trimming pared 2 bases from V and 0 bases from J, leaving 12 bases between. The CDR3 contains 15 residues. Looked up from germline, CDR1 is SGHRS and CDR2 is YFSETQ. The CDR3 sequence: CASSFLPRNSYEQYF. As DNA, the CDR3 is TGCGCCAGCAGCTTTCTCCCACGAAACTCCTACGAGCAGTACTTC.

V and J are TRBV19 and TRBJ1-1; D remains ambiguous. Germline-derived CDR1 and CDR2 are LNHDA and SQIVND (reference sequence). Trimming took 4 bases from V and 0 from J, leaving 6 bases between them. The CDR3 totals 13 residues. This CDR3 is CASSSQLNTEAFF. CDR3 in DNA: TGTGCCAGTAGTAGTCAGCTGAACACTGAAGCTTTCTTT.

The J gene is TRBJ1-4, the V gene TRBV6-1, with a weak D call TRBD1 (5 bases). The CDR3 consists of 14 residues. Germline loops: CDR1 MNHNS, CDR2 SASEGT. Trimming removed 3 bases from V and 5 bases from J, with 10 bases in between. The CDR3 protein is CASSDRRANEKLFF. For the CDR3, the DNA is TGTGCCAGCAGTGACCGCAGGGCAAATGAAAAACTGTTTTTT.

This chain joins TRBV10-3 and TRBJ1-2; TRBD1 matches 7 bases. The CDR3 length is 13 residues. Germline CDR1 and CDR2: ENHRY and SYGVKD. The junction had 14 bases not matched to a gene; V was cut back by 11 bases and J by 8 bases. CDR3 DNA sequence: TGTGCCGTGACAGGGATGCCGCAAGGAGGCTACACCTTC. Amino acids: CAVTGMPQGGYTF.

CDR3 coding DNA: TGTGCCAGCAGCGTCCACTACGGACAGGGGAACACCGGGGAGCTGTTTTTT. It yields the protein CASSVHYGQGNTGELFF. The chain has TRBV9 and TRBJ2-2, with 8 nucleotides matching TRBD1. Germline trimming cut 2 bases from V and 1 base from J; bases unmatched to any gene: 7. CDR3 length: 17 amino acids. Germline values: CDR1 SGDLS, CDR2 YYNGEE.